A selection of T cell receptor beta chains follows, all from one sample in a study of blood T cell repertoires in COVID-19. Sequenced by immunoSEQ multiplex PCR; TCRdb stores in-frame clones only, minus some. The table includes some 59,000 clones, 60% to 85% detected once. Sequenced input: peripheral blood. The receptor source for this set is a man younger than 40 with COVID-19, enrolled during active disease. Both conserved end residues are part of each CDR3. A D gene is named only where the DNA matches it firmly. Clone sizes are given selectively: once, few, many, or a class where the clone is expanded.

D gene	clone size	V gene	J gene	CDR3 protein	CDR3 DNA
-	-	TRBV5-4	TRBJ2-1	CASSLEGASYNEQFF	TGTGCCAGCAGCTTGGAGGGAGCTTCCTACAATGAGCAGTTCTTC
TRBD2	-	TRBV7-2	TRBJ2-2	CASSLVAGAVTGELFF	TGTGCCAGCAGCTTAGTAGCGGGGGCGGTCACCGGGGAGCTGTTTTTT
-	once	TRBV5-6	TRBJ2-7	CASSLRGRDEQYF	TGTGCCAGCAGCTTGAGGGGCAGGGACGAGCAGTACTTC
TRBD1	-	TRBV29-1	TRBJ2-1	CSAQQGTGNEQFF	TGCAGCGCCCAACAGGGGACAGGCAATGAGCAGTTCTTC
-	-	TRBV5-4	TRBJ2-7	CASSLATGTYEQYF	TGTGCCAGCAGCTTAGCCACAGGAACCTACGAGCAGTACTTC
TRBD1	-	TRBV19	TRBJ2-7	CASSPGQGAYEQYF	TGTGCCAGTAGTCCAGGACAGGGGGCCTACGAGCAGTACTTC
TRBD1	once	TRBV2	TRBJ1-1	CASRGRQGNTEAFF	TGTGCCAGCAGGGGACGACAGGGGAACACTGAAGCTTTCTTT
-	-	TRBV10-3	TRBJ2-3	CAISEEFGTDTQYF	TGTGCCATCAGTGAGGAGTTCGGCACAGATACGCAGTATTTT
-	few	TRBV28	TRBJ1-1	CASVTGYSEAFF	TGTGCCAGCGTAACAGGGTACTCTGAAGCTTTCTTT
-	-	TRBV11-2	TRBJ1-1	CASSLLGGDTEAFF	TGTGCCAGCAGCTTATTGGGGGGGGACACTGAAGCTTTCTTT
-	-	TRBV18	TRBJ2-5	CASSPPAVDGGKTQYF	TGTGCCAGCTCACCTCCGGCAGTTGATGGGGGGAAGACCCAGTACTTC
TRBD2	-	TRBV19	TRBJ2-1	CASTAGTSESRGFF	TGTGCCAGTACCGCCGGGACTAGCGAATCAAGAGGGTTCTTC
-	-	TRBV13	TRBJ2-7	CASSFRGTAYEQYF	TGTGCCAGCAGCTTCCGGGGGACAGCCTACGAGCAGTACTTC
TRBD2	-	TRBV7-8	TRBJ2-3	CASSSTPGREGLDTQYF	TGTGCCAGCAGCTCGACGCCGGGGCGGGAGGGTTTAGATACGCAGTATTTT
TRBD1	-	TRBV6-5	TRBJ1-1	CASSFRGVNTEAFF	TGTGCCAGCAGTTTCAGGGGGGTGAACACTGAAGCTTTCTTT
-	-	TRBV5-1	TRBJ2-7	CASSLTGFYEQYF	TGCGCCAGCAGCTTGACAGGGTTCTACGAGCAGTACTTC
TRBD2	-	TRBV10-3	TRBJ2-2	CAIGTSVLTGELFF	TGTGCCATTGGGACTAGTGTCCTCACCGGGGAGCTGTTTTTT
-	-	TRBV3-1/TRBV3-2	TRBJ2-7	CASSPLGAGAYEQYF	TGTGCCAGCAGCCCCTTAGGGGCGGGGGCTTACGAGCAGTACTTC
-	-	TRBV28	TRBJ2-2	CASSLYAGAGELFF	TGTGCCAGCAGTTTATATGCAGGGGCCGGGGAGCTGTTTTTT
TRBD1	-	TRBV7-2	TRBJ1-5	CASSLTGINQPQHF	TGTGCCAGCAGCTTGACAGGGATCAATCAGCCCCAGCATTTT
TRBD2	-	TRBV18	TRBJ2-2	CASSPTREGTGELFF	TGTGCCAGCTCACCGACCAGGGAGGGCACCGGGGAGCTGTTTTTT
-	-	TRBV28	TRBJ2-7	CASSFGGGEYEQYF	TGTGCCAGCAGTTTTGGGGGGGGCGAATACGAGCAGTACTTC
-	-	TRBV6-6	TRBJ2-5	CASSVGPGAQYF	TGTGCCAGCAGTGTGGGACCGGGGGCCCAGTACTTC
-	-	TRBV7-2	TRBJ1-2	CASSLVAGQANTF	TGTGCCAGCAGCTTAGTTGCGGGGCAGGCAAACACCTTC
-	-	TRBV5-1	TRBJ2-2	CASSLDLNTGELFF	TGCGCCAGCAGCTTGGACCTAAACACCGGGGAGCTGTTTTTT
TRBD2	-	TRBV5-1	TRBJ2-5	CASSPPTSGAPRAQYF	TGCGCCAGCAGCCCGCCGACTAGCGGGGCCCCAAGAGCCCAGTACTTC